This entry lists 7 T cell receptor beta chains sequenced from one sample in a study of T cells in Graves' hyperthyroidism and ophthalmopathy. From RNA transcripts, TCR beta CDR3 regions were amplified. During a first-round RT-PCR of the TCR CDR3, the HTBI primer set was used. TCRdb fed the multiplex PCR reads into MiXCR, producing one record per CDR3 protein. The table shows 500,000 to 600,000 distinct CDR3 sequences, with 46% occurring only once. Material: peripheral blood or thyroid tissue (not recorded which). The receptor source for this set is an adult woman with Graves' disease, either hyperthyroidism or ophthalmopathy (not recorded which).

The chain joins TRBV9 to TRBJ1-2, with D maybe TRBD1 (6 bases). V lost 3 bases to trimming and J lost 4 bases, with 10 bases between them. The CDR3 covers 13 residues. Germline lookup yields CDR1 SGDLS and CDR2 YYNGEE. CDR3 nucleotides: TGTGCCAGCAGCGGACAGGAGTTCTATGGCTACACCTTC. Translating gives CASSGQEFYGYTF.

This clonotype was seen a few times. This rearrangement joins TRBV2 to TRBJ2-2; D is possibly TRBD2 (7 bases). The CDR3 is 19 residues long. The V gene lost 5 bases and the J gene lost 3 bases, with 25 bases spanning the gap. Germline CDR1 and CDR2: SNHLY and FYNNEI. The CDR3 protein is CASSSLPGLGGGYTGELFF. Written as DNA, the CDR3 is TGTGCCAGCAGTTCTTTACCGGGCCTCGGCGGGGGCTACACCGGGGAGCTGTTTTTT.

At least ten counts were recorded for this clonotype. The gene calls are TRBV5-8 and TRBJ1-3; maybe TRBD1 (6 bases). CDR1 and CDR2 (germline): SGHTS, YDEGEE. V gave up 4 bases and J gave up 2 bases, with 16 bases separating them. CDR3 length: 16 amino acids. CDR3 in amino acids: CASSSQQGGAGNTIYF. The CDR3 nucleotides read TGTGCCAGCAGCAGCCAACAGGGAGGGGCTGGAAACACCATATATTTT.

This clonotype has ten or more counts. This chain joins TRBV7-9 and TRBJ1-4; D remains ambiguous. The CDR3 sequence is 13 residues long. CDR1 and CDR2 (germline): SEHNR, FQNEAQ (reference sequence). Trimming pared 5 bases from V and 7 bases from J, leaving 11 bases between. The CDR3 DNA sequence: TGTGCCAGCAGCCCCCGGGCGGGTGAAAAACTGTTTTTT. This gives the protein CASSPRAGEKLFF.

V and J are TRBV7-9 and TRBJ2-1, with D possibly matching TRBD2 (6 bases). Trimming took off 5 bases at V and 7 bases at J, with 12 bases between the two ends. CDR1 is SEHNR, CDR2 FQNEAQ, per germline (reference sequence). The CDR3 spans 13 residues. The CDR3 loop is CASSRSGGNEQFF. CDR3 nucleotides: TGTGCCAGCAGCCGTAGCGGTGGGAATGAGCAGTTCTTC.

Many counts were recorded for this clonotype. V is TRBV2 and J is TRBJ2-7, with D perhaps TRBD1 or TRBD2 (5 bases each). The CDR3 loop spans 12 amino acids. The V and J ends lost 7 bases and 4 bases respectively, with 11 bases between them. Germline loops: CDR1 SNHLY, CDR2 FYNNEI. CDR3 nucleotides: TGTGCCAGCATGGGGACGGCGTACGAGCAGTACTTC. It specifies CASMGTAYEQYF.

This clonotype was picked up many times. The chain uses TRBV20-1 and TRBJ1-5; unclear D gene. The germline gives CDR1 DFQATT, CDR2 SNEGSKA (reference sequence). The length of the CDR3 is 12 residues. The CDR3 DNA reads TGCAGCGTTGGAGGGATATTTCAGCCCCAGCATTTT. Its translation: CSVGGIFQPQHF.